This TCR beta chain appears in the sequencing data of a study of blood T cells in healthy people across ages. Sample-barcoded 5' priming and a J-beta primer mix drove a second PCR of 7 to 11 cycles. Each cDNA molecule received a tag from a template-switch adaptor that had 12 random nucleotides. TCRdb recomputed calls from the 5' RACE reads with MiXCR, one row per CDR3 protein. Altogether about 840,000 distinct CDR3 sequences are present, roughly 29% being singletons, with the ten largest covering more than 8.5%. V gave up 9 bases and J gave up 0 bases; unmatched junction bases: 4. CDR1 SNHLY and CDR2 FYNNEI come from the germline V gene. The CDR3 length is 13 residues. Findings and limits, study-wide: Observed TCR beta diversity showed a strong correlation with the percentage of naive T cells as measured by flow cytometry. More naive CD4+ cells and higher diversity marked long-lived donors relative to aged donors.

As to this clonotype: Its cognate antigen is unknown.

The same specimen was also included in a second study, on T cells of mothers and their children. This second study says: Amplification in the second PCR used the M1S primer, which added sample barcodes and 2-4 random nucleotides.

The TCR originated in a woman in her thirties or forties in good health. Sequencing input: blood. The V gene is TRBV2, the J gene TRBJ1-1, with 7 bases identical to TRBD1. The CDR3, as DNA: TGTGCCAGAACGGGGACAGTGAACACTGAAGCTTTCTTT. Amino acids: CARTGTVNTEAFF. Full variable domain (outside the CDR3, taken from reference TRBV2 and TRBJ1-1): EPEVTQTPSHQVTQMGQEVILRCVPISNHLYFYWYRQILGQKVEFLVSFYNNEISEKSEIFDDQFSVERPDGSNFTLKIRSTKLEDSAMYFCARTGTVNTEAFFGQGTRLTVV.